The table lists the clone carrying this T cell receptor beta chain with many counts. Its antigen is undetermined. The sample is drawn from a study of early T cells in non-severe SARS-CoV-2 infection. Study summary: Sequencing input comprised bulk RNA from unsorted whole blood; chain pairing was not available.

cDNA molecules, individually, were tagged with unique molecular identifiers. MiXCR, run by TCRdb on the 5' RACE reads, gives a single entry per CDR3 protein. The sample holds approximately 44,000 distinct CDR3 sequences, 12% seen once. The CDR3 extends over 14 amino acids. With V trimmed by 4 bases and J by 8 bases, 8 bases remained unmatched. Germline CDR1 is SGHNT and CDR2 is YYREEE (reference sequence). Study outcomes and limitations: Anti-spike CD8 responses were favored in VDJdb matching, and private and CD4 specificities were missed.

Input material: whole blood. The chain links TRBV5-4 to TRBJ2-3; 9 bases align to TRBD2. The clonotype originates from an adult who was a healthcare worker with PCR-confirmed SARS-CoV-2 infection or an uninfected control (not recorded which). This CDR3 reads CASSRWTSDATQYF. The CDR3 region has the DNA TGTGCCAGCAGCCGTTGGACTAGCGACGCTACGCAGTATTTT.